This TCR beta chain was obtained from a study of identifying expanded T cells in peripheral blood. Method: immunoSEQ multiplex PCR; TCRdb's copy keeps in-frame clones and lacks some. The repertoire includes approximately 110,000 clones, roughly 89% of them detected once, and about 16% sits in the top ten. Unmatched junction bases numbered 11, after V lost 4 bases and J lost 9 bases. CDR3 length equals 15 residues. Germline V gene data show CDR1 as LGHNA and CDR2 as YNFKEQ. The sample consisted of blood. The chain uses TRBV4-2 and TRBJ2-1; the match to TRBD2 covers 8 bases. This receptor was obtained from a person aged 18 to 70 in good health. CDR3 nucleotide sequence: TGTGCCAGCAGCCTTGGGACTAGTAGCGTAGGTGAGCAGTTCTTC. It encodes CASSLGTSSVGEQFF.